The rows below give T cell receptor beta chains drawn from one sample of a study of CD8+ T cells in alopecia areata. Profiling relied on immunoSEQ multiplex PCR, and the TCRdb table lists in-frame clones only, not all of them. This sample yields 130,000 to 150,000 clones, of which about three fifths are seen a single time; less than 40% belongs to the top ten. Sequenced input: CD8+ T cells sorted from blood. Receptors originate from a human donor in good health. CDR3s include the opening cysteine and the closing phenylalanine or tryptophan. D genes are given only for firm matches. Size is stated for part of the rows, as once, few or many counts, or as a class when the clone is expanded.

d_gene	v_gene	j_gene	abundance	CDR3aa	CDR3nt
TRBD1	TRBV13	TRBJ1-1	.	CASSPSGQGNTEAFF	TGTGCCAGCAGCCCCTCCGGACAGGGGAACACTGAAGCTTTCTTT
TRBD1	TRBV13	TRBJ2-5	.	CASTTRTGSRETQYF	TGTGCCAGCACCACGCGGACAGGGTCCAGGGAGACCCAGTACTTC
.	TRBV29-1	TRBJ2-1	.	CSVGGAVAYNEQFF	TGCAGCGTTGGGGGAGCCGTGGCCTACAATGAGCAGTTCTTC
TRBD1	TRBV29-1	TRBJ1-1	.	CSVEVRGDSPINTEAFF	TGCAGCGTTGAAGTCAGAGGGGACAGTCCAATCAACACTGAAGCTTTCTTT
TRBD1	TRBV29-1	TRBJ2-6	.	CSVQGSSGANVLTF	TGCAGCGTACAGGGGTCCTCTGGGGCCAACGTCCTGACTTTC
.	TRBV5-4	TRBJ1-2	once	CASSTIGDDGYTF	TGTGCCAGCAGCACCATCGGGGACGATGGCTACACCTTC
TRBD2	TRBV27	TRBJ2-7	many	CASSPGSSGDEQYF	TGTGCCAGCAGCCCCGGGAGTAGCGGGGACGAGCAGTACTTC
.	TRBV12-5	TRBJ2-7	.	CASGLGQTYEQYF	TGTGCTAGTGGTTTGGGACAGACCTACGAGCAGTACTTC
.	TRBV5-4	TRBJ2-3	few	CASSLAPDTQYF	TGTGCCAGCAGCTTGGCTCCAGATACGCAGTATTTT
.	TRBV11-2	TRBJ2-1	few	CASSLGGEQFF	TGTGCCAGCAGCTTAGGGGGTGAGCAGTTCTTC
TRBD1	TRBV5-4	TRBJ1-1	.	CASSLKGGPEAFF	TGTGCCAGCAGCTTGAAAGGGGGCCCTGAAGCTTTCTTT
.	TRBV12-5	TRBJ2-3	.	CASGFRAPDTQYF	TGTGCTAGTGGTTTCCGGGCCCCCGATACGCAGTATTTT
.	TRBV11-2	TRBJ2-1	few	CASSLADRNEQFF	TGTGCCAGCAGCTTAGCGGATCGCAATGAGCAGTTCTTC
.	TRBV29-1	TRBJ2-5	few	CSVEVAGVKRTQYF	TGCAGCGTTGAGGTGGCCGGCGTAAAGAGAACCCAGTACTTC
.	TRBV14	TRBJ2-7	.	CASSQDRGGYEQYF	TGTGCCAGCAGCCAAGATCGGGGTGGCTACGAGCAGTACTTC
TRBD2	TRBV7-2	TRBJ2-5	once	CASSGGTSGWETQYF	TGTGCCAGCAGCGGCGGGACTAGCGGTTGGGAGACCCAGTACTTC
.	TRBV7-9	TRBJ2-2	few	CASEDSLLTGELFF	TGTGCCAGCGAGGACAGTCTACTCACCGGGGAGCTGTTTTTT
.	TRBV29-1	TRBJ2-6	.	CSVDAGANVLTF	TGCAGCGTTGATGCTGGGGCCAACGTCCTGACTTTC
TRBD1	TRBV5-6	TRBJ2-7	few	CASSLDRGAYEQYF	TGTGCCAGCAGCTTGGACAGGGGGGCCTACGAGCAGTACTTC
TRBD1	TRBV6-5	TRBJ2-4	.	CASSYNRGQNIQYF	TGTGCCAGCAGTTATAACAGGGGGCAAAACATTCAGTACTTC
.	TRBV7-9	TRBJ1-1	.	CASSLNPEAFF	TGTGCCAGCAGCTTAAATCCTGAAGCTTTCTTT
.	TRBV7-6	TRBJ2-1	.	CASSSGHGDYNEQFF	TGTGCCAGCAGCTCGGGACACGGAGATTACAATGAGCAGTTCTTC
.	TRBV5-1	TRBJ1-4	medium-sized	CASSLVSGGSTNEKLFF	TGCGCCAGCAGCTTGGTTTCCGGTGGCTCAACTAATGAAAAACTGTTTTTT
TRBD1	TRBV29-1	TRBJ1-2	.	CSVRPGGVDGYTF	TGCAGCGTCCGTCCAGGGGGAGTAGATGGCTACACCTTC
.	TRBV14	TRBJ1-2	.	CASSQEGTPANYGYTF	TGTGCCAGCAGCCAAGAGGGGACGCCAGCTAACTATGGCTACACCTTC
.	TRBV7-9	TRBJ2-1	.	CASSLGTLMEQFF	TGTGCCAGCAGCTTAGGTACCCTCATGGAGCAGTTCTTC
.	TRBV7-9	TRBJ2-2	few	CAGAVRTGELFF	TGTGCCGGGGCGGTTCGGACCGGGGAGCTGTTTTTT
TRBD2	TRBV9	TRBJ2-2	.	CASSGTSGPNTGELFF	TGTGCCAGCAGCGGAACTAGCGGGCCGAACACCGGGGAGCTGTTTTTT
.	TRBV5-4	TRBJ1-2	.	CASSELEQVAFGYTF	TGTGCCAGCAGCGAATTAGAACAGGTGGCGTTTGGCTACACCTTC
TRBD2	TRBV5-6	TRBJ2-7	.	CASSLGLADTYEQYF	TGTGCCAGCAGCTTGGGACTAGCGGATACCTACGAGCAGTACTTC
.	TRBV5-1	TRBJ2-6	.	CASSLEPTDSGANVLTF	TGCGCCAGCAGCTTGGAACCGACTGACTCTGGGGCCAACGTCCTGACTTTC
.	TRBV19	TRBJ2-4	once	CASSPLTVGNIQYF	TGTGCCAGTAGCCCACTGACCGTTGGGAACATTCAGTACTTC
.	TRBV29-1	TRBJ2-1	.	CSVERETKGINEQFF	TGCAGCGTTGAAAGAGAGACCAAGGGGATCAATGAGCAGTTCTTC
TRBD1	TRBV5-1	TRBJ2-7	.	CASSYGTGGYEQYF	TGCGCCAGCAGCTACGGGACAGGGGGCTACGAGCAGTACTTC
.	TRBV25-1	TRBJ2-7	.	CASSLAGEQYF	TGTGCCAGCAGTCTTGCGGGGGAGCAGTACTTC
TRBD2	TRBV7-9	TRBJ2-7	few	CASSWGGDEQYF	TGTGCCAGCAGCTGGGGGGGAGACGAGCAGTACTTC
.	TRBV29-1	TRBJ2-7	.	CSVGHLNSYEQYF	TGCAGCGTTGGTCACCTTAACTCCTACGAGCAGTACTTC
.	TRBV2	TRBJ1-2	.	CASPTGGSDGYTF	TGTGCCAGCCCGACCGGGGGGTCGGATGGCTACACCTTC
.	TRBV28	TRBJ1-5	many	CASSLPSELNNQPQHF	TGTGCCAGCAGTTTACCGTCGGAACTTAACAATCAGCCCCAGCATTTT
TRBD1	TRBV29-1	TRBJ2-7	few	CSGRQGSEQYF	TGCAGCGGGAGACAGGGCAGCGAGCAGTACTTC
.	TRBV9	TRBJ2-2	few	CASSELTGELFF	TGTGCCAGCAGCGAACTCACCGGGGAGCTGTTTTTT
.	TRBV7-9	TRBJ2-2	once	CASSHWTAPNTGELFF	TGTGCCAGCAGCCACTGGACAGCACCGAACACCGGGGAGCTGTTTTTT
.	TRBV9	TRBJ1-2	.	CASSVGLNYGYTF	TGTGCCAGCAGCGTAGGCCTTAACTATGGCTACACCTTC